This T cell receptor beta chain was captured by sequencing in a study of regulatory and conventional T cells in RAG deficiency. As to this clone: Its antigen is unknown.

Assay used: immunoSEQ multiplex PCR; TCRdb lists only in-frame clones, some missing. In the table there are 8,000 to 10,000 clones, roughly 90% of which are singletons. Blood CD4+ CD25-high CD127-low regulatory T cells supplied the genomic DNA template. General study points: Shorter CDR3s in all patient subsets; >80% Treg-Tconv overlap in Omenn. Omenn syndrome and CID/AS patients had around 100-fold fewer unique Treg TCR beta sequences, versus 9.5 to 10-fold elsewhere.

V lost 6 bases, J lost 6 bases, and 9 bases lay in between. The CDR3 sequence is 12 residues long. Per germline, CDR1 MNHNS and CDR2 SASEGT. This sample also appeared in a second study, on regulatory T cells. That source notes: The primer mix had 52 TRBV and 13 TRBJ primers.

This chain links TRBV6-1 with TRBJ2-1; possible D gene TRBD1, 6 bases. The specimen sequenced was Tregs sorted from blood. This TCR came from a human donor in good health. The CDR3 DNA is TGTGCCAGCAGGCCAGGGGTCAATGAGCAGTTCTTC. Translating gives CASRPGVNEQFF.